This TCR beta chain was sequenced for a study of control samples from healthy donors and cancer patients. This CDR3 comprises 11 residues. V was shortened by 7 bases and J by 0 bases, with 5 bases between the two germline ends. Germline values: CDR1 SQVTM, CDR2 ANQGSEA. This table comes from immunoSEQ multiplex PCR, and its TCRdb copy is limited to in-frame clones, with some not included. This sample yields some 9,500 clones, of which 91% are seen a single time; around 20% belongs to the top ten. The rearrangement joins TRBV29-1 to TRBJ2-3; D not certain. Sequencing was carried out using PBMCs. This receptor was identified in a man aged 60-69 years with colorectal cancer. This chain's CDR3 is CSGRSTDTQYF. CDR3 nucleotides: TGCAGCGGTCGAAGCACAGATACGCAGTATTTT.